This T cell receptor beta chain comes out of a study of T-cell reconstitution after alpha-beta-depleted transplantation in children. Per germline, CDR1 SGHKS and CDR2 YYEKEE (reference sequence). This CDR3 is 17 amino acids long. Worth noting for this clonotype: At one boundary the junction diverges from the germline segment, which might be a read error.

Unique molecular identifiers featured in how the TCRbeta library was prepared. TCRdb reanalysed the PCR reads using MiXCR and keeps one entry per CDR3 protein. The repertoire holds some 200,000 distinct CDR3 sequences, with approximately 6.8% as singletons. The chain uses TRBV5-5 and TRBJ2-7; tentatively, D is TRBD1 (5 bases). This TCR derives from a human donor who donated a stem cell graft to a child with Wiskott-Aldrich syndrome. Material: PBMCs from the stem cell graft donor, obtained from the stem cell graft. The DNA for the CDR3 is TGTGCCATCAGCTTGGGGCTTGGGCAAACCAAAACCTACGAGCAGTACTTC. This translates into CAISLGLGQTKTYEQYF.